This TCR beta chain was recorded in a study of control samples from healthy donors and cancer patients. Using immunoSEQ multiplex PCR, the repertoire was profiled, and TCRdb retains in-frame clones only, with some absent. The sample holds approximately 150,000 clones, roughly 94% seen once. The CDR3 is 13 residues long. Trimming shortened V by 7 bases and J by 2 bases, and 9 bases separated the two germline ends. Germline V gene data show CDR1 as SGDLS and CDR2 as YYNGEE. The sequenced sample was PBMCs. This TCR was recovered from a man aged 55 to 69 with colorectal cancer. The gene calls are TRBV9 and TRBJ2-2; D remains ambiguous. DNA for the CDR3: TGTGCCAGCGGGCCTCCTAACACCGGGGAGCTGTTTTTT. Protein sequence: CASGPPNTGELFF.